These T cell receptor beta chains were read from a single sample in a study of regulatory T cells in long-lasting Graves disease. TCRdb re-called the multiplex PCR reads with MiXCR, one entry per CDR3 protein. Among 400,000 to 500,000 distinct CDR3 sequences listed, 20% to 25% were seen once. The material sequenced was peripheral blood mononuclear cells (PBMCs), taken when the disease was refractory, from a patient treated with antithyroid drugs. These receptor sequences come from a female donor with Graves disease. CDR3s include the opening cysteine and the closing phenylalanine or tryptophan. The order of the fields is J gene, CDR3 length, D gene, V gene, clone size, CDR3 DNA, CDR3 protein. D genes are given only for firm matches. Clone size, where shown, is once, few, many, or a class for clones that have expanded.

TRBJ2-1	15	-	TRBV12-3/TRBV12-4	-	TGTGCCAGCAATACTGTGGTCCGGGGAACCAATGAGCAGTTCTTC	CASNTVVRGTNEQFF
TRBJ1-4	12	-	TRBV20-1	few	TGCAGTGCGCCGGGGGGTAATGAAAAACTGTTTTTT	CSAPGGNEKLFF
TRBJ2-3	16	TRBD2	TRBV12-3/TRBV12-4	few	TGTGCCAGCAGTTCACCAATAGCGGGATCCGTGGATACGCAGTATTTT	CASSSPIAGSVDTQYF
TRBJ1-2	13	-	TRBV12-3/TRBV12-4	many	TGTGCCAGCAGTTTACTGTCTAACTATGGCTACACCTTC	CASSLLSNYGYTF
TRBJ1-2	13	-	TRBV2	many	TGTGCCAGCAGCGACTGGGATAGCTATGGCTACACCTTC	CASSDWDSYGYTF
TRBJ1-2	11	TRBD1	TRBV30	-	TGTGCCTCAACAGGGGGGCTAGGCTACACCTTC	CASTGGLGYTF
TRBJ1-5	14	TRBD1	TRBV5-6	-	TGTGCCAGCAGCATTGGGACAGGGTATCAGCCCCAGCATTTT	CASSIGTGYQPQHF
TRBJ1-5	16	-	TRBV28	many	TGTGCCAGCAGTTTATGGAACAGGGTCGACAATCAGCCCCAGCATTTT	CASSLWNRVDNQPQHF
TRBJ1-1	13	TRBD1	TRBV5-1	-	TGCGCCAGCAGCTTGACGGGGGACAGCGAAGCTTTCTTT	CASSLTGDSEAFF
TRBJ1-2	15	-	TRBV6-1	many	TGTGCCAGCAGTACTTACGGCCGGGGGAACTATGGCTACACCTTC	CASSTYGRGNYGYTF
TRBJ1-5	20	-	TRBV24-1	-	TGTGCCACCAGTGATTCTGGATCGGGGGCAGGGCCACTATTCGATGAGCCCCAGCATTTT	CATSDSGSGAGPLFDEPQHF
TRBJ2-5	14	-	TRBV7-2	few	TGTGCCAGCAGCTTAGAACGAGCGCTGCAGACCCAGTACTTC	CASSLERALQTQYF
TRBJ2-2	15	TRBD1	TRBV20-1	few	TGCAGTGCTAGAGGGGGACAGGGGGACACCGGGGAGCTGTTTTTT	CSARGGQGDTGELFF
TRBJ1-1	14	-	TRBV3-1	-	TGTGCCAGCAGCCGTCGAGCAGATAACACTGAAGCTTTCTTT	CASSRRADNTEAFF
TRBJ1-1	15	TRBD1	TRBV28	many	TGTGCCAGCAGTTTCCCCGGGACAGGGAACACTGAAGCTTTCTTT	CASSFPGTGNTEAFF
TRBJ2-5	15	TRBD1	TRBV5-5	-	TGTGCCAGCAGCTTACTTTCCGGGACAGTCGAGACCCAGTACTTC	CASSLLSGTVETQYF
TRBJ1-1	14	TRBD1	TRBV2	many	TGTGCCAGCAGTGATGACAGGGCGAGCACTGAAGCTTTCTTT	CASSDDRASTEAFF
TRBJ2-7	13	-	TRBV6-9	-	TGTGCCAGCAGTTACGGCTACGACTACGAGCAGTACTTC	CASSYGYDYEQYF
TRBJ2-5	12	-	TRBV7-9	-	TGTGCCGGTTGTCGGGCGGAAGAGACCCAGTACTTC	CAGCRAEETQYF
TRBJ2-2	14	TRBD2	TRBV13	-	TGTGCCAGCAGCTCGGGACTAGCGCTCGGGGAGCTGTTTTTT	CASSSGLALGELFF
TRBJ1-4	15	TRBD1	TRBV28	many	TGTGCCAGCAGTTTAACAGGGGGGGTAGGCGAAAAACTGTTTTTT	CASSLTGGVGEKLFF
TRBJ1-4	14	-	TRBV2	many	TGTGCCAGCAGCGCACAGGGTACAGGTGAAAAACTGTTTTTT	CASSAQGTGEKLFF
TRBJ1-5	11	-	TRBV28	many	TGTGCCAGCAGTTTATCCCCCCCCCAGCATTTT	CASSLSPPQHF
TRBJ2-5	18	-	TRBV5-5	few	TGTGCCAGCAGCTTTGGTGGGGGTCTTGGTTTTACTATGGAGACCCAGTACTTC	CASSFGGGLGFTMETQYF
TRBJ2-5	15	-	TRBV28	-	TGTGCCAGCAGTAACGGACAGTTTCGTCGGGAGACCCAGTACTTC	CASSNGQFRRETQYF
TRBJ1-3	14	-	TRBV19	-	TGTGCCGTAGGGTTCGGAGGCTCTGGAAACACCATATATTTT	CAVGFGGSGNTIYF
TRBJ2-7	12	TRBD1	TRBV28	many	TGTGCCAGCCTTACCGACAGGGCCGAGCAGTACTTC	CASLTDRAEQYF
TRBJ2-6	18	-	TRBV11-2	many	TGTGCCAGCAGCTTAGTGGCAGGGGACGAGTATGGGGCCAACGTCCTGACTTTC	CASSLVAGDEYGANVLTF
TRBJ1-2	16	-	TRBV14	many	TGTGCCAGCAGCCAAGATAGGGGACGGGCGAACTATGGCTACACCTTC	CASSQDRGRANYGYTF
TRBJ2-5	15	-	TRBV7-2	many	TGTGCCAGCAGCTTATATGGGGTCCCCACAGAGACCCAGTACTTC	CASSLYGVPTETQYF
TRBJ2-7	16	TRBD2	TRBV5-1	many	TGCGCCAGCAGCCCCCTACCGGGACTAGCGGGCGGAGAGCAGTACTTC	CASSPLPGLAGGEQYF
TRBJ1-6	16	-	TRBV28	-	TGTGCCAGCAGTCCCCCGGGGGGCTCCTATAATTCACCCCTCCACTTT	CASSPPGGSYNSPLHF
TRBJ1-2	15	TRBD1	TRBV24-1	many	TGTGCCACCAGTGATCGGACAGGGGACCTCTATGGCTACACCTTC	CATSDRTGDLYGYTF
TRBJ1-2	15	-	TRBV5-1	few	TGCGCCAGCAGCTCGCCTCAAGGGCCGGGCTATGGCTACACCTTC	CASSSPQGPGYGYTF
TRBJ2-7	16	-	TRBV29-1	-	TGCAGCGTTGAAGGCTTAACAGGGACGCCTGAGGACGAGCAGTACTTC	CSVEGLTGTPEDEQYF
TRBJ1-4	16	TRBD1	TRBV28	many	TGTGCCAGCAGTTTACCCCGGACAGGGGGCGTTGAAAAACTGTTTTTT	CASSLPRTGGVEKLFF
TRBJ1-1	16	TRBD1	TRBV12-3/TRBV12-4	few	TGTGCCAGCAGTTTAGTGGGGACAGGGGGAGGGACTGAAGCTTTCTTT	CASSLVGTGGGTEAFF
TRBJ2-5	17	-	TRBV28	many	TGTGCCAGCAGTTACTCTTCATACCTAGCGACCAAAGAGACCCAGTACTTC	CASSYSSYLATKETQYF
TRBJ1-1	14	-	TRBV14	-	TGTGCCAGCAGCCACCTGGACAAGAACACTGAAGCTTTCTTT	CASSHLDKNTEAFF
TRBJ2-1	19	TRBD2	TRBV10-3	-	TGTGCCATCAGTGAGTCTACGGGACTAGCGGGAGGCTCCTACAATGAGCAGTTCTTC	CAISESTGLAGGSYNEQFF
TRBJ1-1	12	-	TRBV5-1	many	TGCGCCAGCAGTATCGGGTACACTGAAGCTTTCTTT	CASSIGYTEAFF
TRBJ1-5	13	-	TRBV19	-	TGTGCCAGTAGTAAGGGACCCGGGCAGCCCCAGCATTTT	CASSKGPGQPQHF
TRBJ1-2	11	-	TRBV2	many	TGTGCCAGCAGTGAATCTGGGGGCTACACCTTC	CASSESGGYTF